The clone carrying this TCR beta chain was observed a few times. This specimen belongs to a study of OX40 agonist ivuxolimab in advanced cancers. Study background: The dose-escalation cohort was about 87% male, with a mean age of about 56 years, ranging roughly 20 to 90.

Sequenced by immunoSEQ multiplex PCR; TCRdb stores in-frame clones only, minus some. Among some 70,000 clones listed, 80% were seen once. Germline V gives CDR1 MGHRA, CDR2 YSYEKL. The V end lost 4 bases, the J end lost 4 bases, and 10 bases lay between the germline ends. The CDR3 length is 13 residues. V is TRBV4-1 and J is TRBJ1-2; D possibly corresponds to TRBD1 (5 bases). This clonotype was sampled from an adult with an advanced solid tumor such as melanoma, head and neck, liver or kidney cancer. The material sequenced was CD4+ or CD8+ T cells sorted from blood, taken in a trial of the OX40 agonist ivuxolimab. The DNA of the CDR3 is TGCGCCAGCAGCCCTGACAGTTCCTATGGCTACACCTTC. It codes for CASSPDSSYGYTF.